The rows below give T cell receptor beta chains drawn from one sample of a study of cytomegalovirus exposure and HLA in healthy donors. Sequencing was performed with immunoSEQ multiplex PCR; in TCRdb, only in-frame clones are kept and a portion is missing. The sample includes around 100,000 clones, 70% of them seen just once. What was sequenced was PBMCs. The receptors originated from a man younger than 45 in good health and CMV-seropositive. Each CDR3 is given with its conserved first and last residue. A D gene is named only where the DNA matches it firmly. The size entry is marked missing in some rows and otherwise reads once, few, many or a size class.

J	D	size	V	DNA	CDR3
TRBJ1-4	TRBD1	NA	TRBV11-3	TGTGCCAGCAGCTCCAGGGGGGTTAATGAAAAACTGTTTTTT	CASSSRGVNEKLFF
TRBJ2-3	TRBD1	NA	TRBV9	TGTGCCAGCAGCCTCGGACAGGGGAGGACAGATACGCAGTATTTT	CASSLGQGRTDTQYF
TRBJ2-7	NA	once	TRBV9	TGTGCCAGCAGCGCCGACTACAGGGACCGCGAGCAGTACTTC	CASSADYRDREQYF
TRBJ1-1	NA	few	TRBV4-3	TGCGCCAGCAGCCAAGATGGGACACAGAACACTGAAGCTTTCTTT	CASSQDGTQNTEAFF
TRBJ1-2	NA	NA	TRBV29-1	TGCAGCGTTGCGTCGGGAGCTTATGGCTACACCTTC	CSVASGAYGYTF
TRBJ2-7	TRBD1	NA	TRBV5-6	TGTGCCAGCAGCTCAGGGACAGGGTACGAGCAGTACTTC	CASSSGTGYEQYF
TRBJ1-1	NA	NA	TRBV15	TGTGCCACCAGCGCTGGACACCTGAACACTGAAGCTTTCTTT	CATSAGHLNTEAFF
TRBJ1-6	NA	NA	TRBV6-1	TGTGCCAGCAGTGAGGGTCCAGGGGACAATTCACCCCTCCACTTT	CASSEGPGDNSPLHF
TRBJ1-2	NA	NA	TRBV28	TGTGCCAGCAGTTTATTGACCGGACAGTCCTATGGCTACACCTTC	CASSLLTGQSYGYTF
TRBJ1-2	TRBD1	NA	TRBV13	TGTGCCAGCAGCCCCCCCCAGACAGGGTCCGATGGCTACACCTTC	CASSPPQTGSDGYTF
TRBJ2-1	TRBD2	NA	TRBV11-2	TGTGCCAGCAGCTTGGAGCTAGCGGGTACCTACAATGAGCAGTTCTTC	CASSLELAGTYNEQFF
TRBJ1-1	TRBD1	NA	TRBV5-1	TGCGCCAGCACATCCACAGGGGTTGGAACTGAAGCTTTCTTT	CASTSTGVGTEAFF
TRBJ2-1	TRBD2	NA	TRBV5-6	TGTGCCAGCAGCTTGGAGGGAGGGGATGAGCAGTTCTTC	CASSLEGGDEQFF
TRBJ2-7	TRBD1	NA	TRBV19	TGTGCCAGTAGTATATACCCGGACAGGGGCTACGAGCAGTACTTC	CASSIYPDRGYEQYF
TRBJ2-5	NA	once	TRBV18	TGTGCCAGCTCACCACCGACGGGGAGAGAGACCCAGTACTTC	CASSPPTGRETQYF
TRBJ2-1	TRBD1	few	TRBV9	TGTGCCAGCAGCCCCCCTGGGACAGACTACAATGAGCAGTTCTTC	CASSPPGTDYNEQFF
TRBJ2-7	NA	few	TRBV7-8	TGTGCCAGCACCCTCCCCCCCTTTTACGAGCAGTACTTC	CASTLPPFYEQYF
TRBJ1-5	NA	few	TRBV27	TGTGCCAGCAGTAGTTTGGGGGCCAGGGATGCCTATAGCAATCAGCCCCAGCATTTT	CASSSLGARDAYSNQPQHF
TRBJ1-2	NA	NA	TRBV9	TGTGCCAGCAGCGTAGACCCTCAGGGGCTTGACTATGGCTACACCTTC	CASSVDPQGLDYGYTF
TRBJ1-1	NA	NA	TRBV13	TGTGCCAGCAGCTATCCGCTGGGCAGGGGTTCCTCTGAAGCTTTCTTT	CASSYPLGRGSSEAFF
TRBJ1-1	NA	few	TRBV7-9	TGTGCCAGCAGCTTAGCCCAGAACACTGAAGCTTTCTTT	CASSLAQNTEAFF
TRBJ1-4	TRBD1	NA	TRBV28	TGTGCCAGCAGGCAGCAAGGGGGCTTAAGAGAAAAACTGTTTTTT	CASRQQGGLREKLFF
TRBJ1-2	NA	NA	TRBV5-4	TGTGCCAGCAGCGATGGGGCAGGTCAGCTCTATGGCTACACCTTC	CASSDGAGQLYGYTF
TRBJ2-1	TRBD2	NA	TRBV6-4	TGTGCCAGCAGTGCCGGGACTAGCGGGGGGGATGAGCAGTTCTTC	CASSAGTSGGDEQFF
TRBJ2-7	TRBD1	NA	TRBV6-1	TGTGCCGGACTGGACAGGGCCGTCAACGAGCAGTACTTC	CAGLDRAVNEQYF
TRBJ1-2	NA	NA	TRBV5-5	TGTGCCAGCAGGGGGGCGCCTAACTATGGCTACACCTTC	CASRGAPNYGYTF
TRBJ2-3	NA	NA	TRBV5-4	TGTGCCAGCAGCTTGGACGGTGATAGCACAGATACGCAGTATTTT	CASSLDGDSTDTQYF
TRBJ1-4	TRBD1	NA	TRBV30	TGTGCCTGGAGTCCAGGGGGCACTGAAAAACTGTTTTTT	CAWSPGGTEKLFF